These 25 T cell receptor beta chains were all obtained from the same sample, sequenced in a study of spatial heterogeneity in lung cancer. Described time point: sample taken at primary tumor resection. Sequencing covered unsorted whole RNA taken from tumor, nontumor lung or frozen PBMC. TCRdb fed the 5' RACE reads into MiXCR, producing one record per CDR3 protein. The sample shows approximately 25,000 distinct CDR3 sequences, 5.5% to 8% of them seen only once. The input for sequencing was PBMCs, taken at surgery. The receptors here all came from a male donor with early-stage non-small cell lung cancer.

This clonotype was recorded many times. This chain joins TRBV28 and TRBJ1-6; no reliable D call. Trimming took 3 bases from V and 9 from J, leaving 15 bases between them. Germline V CDR1 and CDR2: MDHEN, SYDVKM. The CDR3 runs 15 residues. The CDR3: CASSLSQRYPSPLHF. CDR3 nucleotide sequence: TGTGCCAGCAGTTTGAGCCAGAGGTACCCTTCACCCCTCCACTTT. The entire variable domain, with the rest obtained from reference TRBV28 and TRBJ1-6, is as follows: DVKVTQSSRYLVKRTGEKVFLECVQDMDHENMFWYRQDPGLGLRLIYFSYDVKMKEKGDIPEGYSVSREKKERFSLILESASTNQTSMYLCASSLSQRYPSPLHFGNGTRLTVT.

This clonotype was observed at least ten times. The chain joins TRBV20-1 to TRBJ1-2, with D unclear. Looked up from germline, CDR1 is DFQATT and CDR2 is SNEGSKA (reference sequence). Trimming took off 3 bases at V and 7 bases at J, with 18 bases between the two ends. The CDR3 covers 14 residues. The CDR3 DNA follows: TGCAGTGCTAGGGGCGACACAAGGGCCTTTGGCTACACCTTC. Amino acids: CSARGDTRAFGYTF.

This clonotype has only a few counts. The chain recombines TRBV5-4 with TRBJ2-1; TRBD2 aligns across 9 bases. The CDR3 spans 15 residues. V dropped 3 bases and J dropped 8; count of bases not matched to a gene: 9. CDR1 and CDR2 (germline): SGHNT, YYREEE (reference sequence). In DNA form, the CDR3 reads TGTGCCAGCAGCTCCCCCCCTAGCGGGAAAGATGAGCAGTTCTTC. It translates to CASSSPPSGKDEQFF.

This clonotype has ten or more counts. The CDR3 nucleotides are TGTGCCAGCAGCCCGGGGACAGGGAGGGCTGAAGCTTTCTTT. It yields the protein CASSPGTGRAEAFF. The gene calls are TRBV14 and TRBJ1-1; 9 nucleotides line up with TRBD1. Trimming cost V 4 bases and J 6 bases; bases outside gene matches: 6. The CDR3 extends over 14 amino acids. The V gene's germline CDR1 is SGHDN and CDR2 FVKESK. The variable domain in full, with the rest retrieved from reference TRBV14 and TRBJ1-1, is EAGVTQFPSHSVIEKGQTVTLRCDPISGHDNLYWYRRVMGKEIKFLLHFVKESKQDESGMPNNRFLAERTGGTYSTLKVQPAELEDSGVYFCASSPGTGRAEAFFGQGTRLTVV.

This clonotype has a count of ten or more. The chain employs TRBV20-1 and TRBJ1-5; D is ambiguous. Germline V gives CDR1 DFQATT, CDR2 SNEGSKA (reference sequence). Trimming cost V 5 bases and J 2 bases, with 13 bases left between them. The CDR3 extends over 14 amino acids. DNA of the CDR3: TGCAGTGCTGTTAGCGGGAGCCGCAATCAGCCCCAGCATTTT. Its translation: CSAVSGSRNQPQHF.

This clonotype was seen more than once but under ten times. This chain connects TRBV20-1 to TRBJ1-1; D unresolved. Germline assignment: CDR1 DFQATT and CDR2 SNEGSKA (reference sequence). V lost 3 bases to trimming and J lost 0 bases, with 11 bases between them. The CDR3 runs to 14 residues. DNA for the CDR3: TGCAGTGCTAGGATGCTGGGGTTGAACACTGAAGCTTTCTTT. Translating gives CSARMLGLNTEAFF.

This clonotype was observed at least ten times. The chain employs TRBV5-5 and TRBJ1-6; tentatively, D is TRBD1 (6 bases). This CDR3 region has 15 residues. Germline V CDR1 and CDR2: SGHKS, YYEKEE (reference sequence). V lost 3 bases to trimming and J lost 7 bases, with 14 bases between them. CDR3: CASSSATGPNSPLHF. DNA for the CDR3: TGTGCCAGCAGCTCGGCGACAGGACCGAATTCACCCCTCCACTTT.

This clonotype qualifies as medium-sized. The J gene is TRBJ2-5, the V gene TRBV29-1, with TRBD1 identical over 8 bases. Germline V gene lookup returns CDR1 SQVTM and CDR2 ANQGSEA. Unmatched junction bases numbered 5, after V lost 4 bases and J lost 4 bases. The CDR3 is 13 amino acids. CDR3 DNA sequence: TGCAGCGTTGGGACAGGGCTGGGAGAGACCCAGTACTTC. Protein: CSVGTGLGETQYF. The full variable domain, with the rest looked up from reference TRBV29-1 and TRBJ2-5, is SAVISQKPSRDICQRGTSLTIQCQVDSQVTMMFWYRQQPGQSLTLIATANQGSEATYESGFVIDKFPISRPNLTFSTLTVSNMSPEDSSIYLCSVGTGLGETQYFGPGTRLLVL.

This clonotype was recorded many times. The rearrangement joins TRBV28 to TRBJ1-2, with D unresolved. Looked up from germline, CDR1 is MDHEN and CDR2 is SYDVKM. The V end lost 2 bases, the J end lost 1 base, and 8 bases lay between the germline ends. The CDR3 is 14 residues long. This CDR3 is CASSLDSRNYGYTF. CDR3 bases: TGTGCCAGCAGTTTAGATTCCCGTAACTATGGCTACACCTTC.

The chain combines TRBV6-6 with TRBJ1-3, with D perhaps matching TRBD1 (5 bases). Trimming took off 8 bases at V and 4 bases at J, with 18 bases between the two ends. CDR1 is MNHNY and CDR2 is SVGAGI in the germline V gene (reference sequence). CDR3 length: 15 residues. CDR3 sequence: CASGVERGAGNTIYF. Written as DNA, the CDR3 is TGTGCCAGCGGGGTGGAAAGGGGAGCAGGAAACACCATATATTTT.

This clonotype was counted many times. The gene calls are TRBV5-1 and TRBJ2-2, with D perhaps TRBD1 (5 bases). CDR1 SGHRS and CDR2 YFSETQ come from the germline V gene. V lost 5 bases to trimming and J lost 1 base, with 12 bases between them. The CDR3 covers 15 residues. The CDR3 protein is CASSGRQGNTGELFF. The CDR3 DNA reads as TGCGCCAGCAGTGGAAGGCAGGGGAACACCGGGGAGCTGTTTTTT.

This chain's CDR3 is CASSFGYSNQPQHF. In nucleotides, the CDR3 is TGTGCCAGCAGTTTTGGGTATAGCAATCAGCCCCAGCATTTT. The chain employs TRBV6-2 or TRBV6-3 and TRBJ1-5; D gene uncertain. Trimming pared 4 bases from V and 0 bases from J, leaving 7 bases between. This CDR3 comprises 14 residues. The germline V gene has CDR1 MNHEY and CDR2 SVGEGT.

This chain uses TRBV3-1 with TRBJ2-6; 8 bases line up with TRBD1. J was trimmed by 0 bases and V by 1 base; bases with no gene match: 8. Germline assignment: CDR1 LGHDT and CDR2 YNNKEL (reference sequence). This CDR3 spans 19 amino acids. The CDR3 loop is CASSQVGTGDYSGANVLTF. As DNA, the CDR3 is TGTGCCAGCAGCCAAGTCGGGACAGGAGATTACTCTGGGGCCAACGTCCTGACTTTC. Using reference TRBV3-1 and TRBJ2-6 for the parts outside the CDR3, the full variable domain is DTAVSQTPKYLVTQMGNDKSIKCEQNLGHDTMYWYKQDSKKFLKIMFSYNNKELIINETVPNRFSPKSPDKAHLNLHINSLELGDSAVYFCASSQVGTGDYSGANVLTFGAGSRLTVL.

This clonotype was recorded at least ten times. The chain uses TRBV7-9 and TRBJ1-3; 7 positions match TRBD1. This CDR3 region has 13 residues. V lost 1 base to trimming and J lost 8 bases; unmatched junction nucleotides: 2. Germline lookup yields CDR1 SEHNR and CDR2 FQNEAQ (reference sequence). The CDR3: CASSLDRGHTIYF. The CDR3 DNA sequence: TGTGCCAGCAGCTTAGACAGGGGACACACCATATATTTT.

In its sample, this clonotype was seen many times. This chain connects TRBV27 to TRBJ2-6; 9 bases align to TRBD2. This CDR3 is 18 amino acids long. Trimming removed 7 bases from V and 0 bases from J; junction bases left unmatched: 10. The germline V gene encodes CDR1 MNHEY and CDR2 SMNVEV (reference sequence). CDR3 residues: CASKLLGLAGSGANVLTF. The CDR3, as DNA: TGTGCCAGCAAACTGCTGGGACTAGCCGGCTCTGGGGCCAACGTCCTGACTTTC.

By frequency in the sample, this clonotype is medium-sized (0.01 to 0.1%). The rearrangement uses TRBV20-1 and TRBJ2-7; a weak D match, TRBD1 (6 bases). This CDR3 is built from 11 residues. Germline values: CDR1 DFQATT, CDR2 SNEGSKA (reference sequence). Deletions cut 4 bases from V and 7 bases from J, with 11 bases between. In nucleotides, the CDR3 is TGCAGTGCTATCTTAAGGGGGGAGCAGTACTTC. Translation: CSAILRGEQYF.

The rearrangement uses TRBV7-3 and TRBJ2-1; TRBD2 matches 7 bases. The V segment lost 5 bases and the J segment 7 bases; nucleotides outside the gene matches: 8. The CDR3 length is 14 residues. Germline V lookup: CDR1 SGHTA, CDR2 FQGTGA. DNA of the CDR3: TGTGCCAGCAGCCCGGCGGGACTATCTAATGAGCAGTTCTTC. Protein product: CASSPAGLSNEQFF.

This clonotype came up many times. The chain employs TRBV15 and TRBJ1-5; the D gene is possibly TRBD1 (6 bases). CDR3 length: 13 residues. The germline V gene encodes CDR1 LNHNV and CDR2 YYDKDF (reference sequence). Deletions cut 4 bases from V and 7 bases from J, with 11 bases between. The CDR3 DNA reads as TGTGCCACCAGCATGAAACAGGGACAGCCCCAGCATTTT. The encoded protein is CATSMKQGQPQHF.

This clonotype was counted only a few times. The gene calls are TRBV12-3 or TRBV12-4 and TRBJ1-5, with 8 bases that match TRBD1. The CDR3 covers 15 residues. V lost 6 bases, J lost 5 bases, and 9 bases stayed unmatched. The CDR3 region is CASSLGQGLHQPQHF. The CDR3 nucleotides read TGTGCCAGCAGCCTAGGACAGGGTTTGCATCAGCCCCAGCATTTT.

This clonotype was seen ten or more times. The chain combines TRBV20-1 with TRBJ1-1, with TRBD1 identical over 7 bases. Trimming removed 3 bases from V and 1 base from J; junction bases left unmatched: 5. Germline loops: CDR1 DFQATT, CDR2 SNEGSKA (reference sequence). CDR3 length equals 14 residues. CDR3 protein: CSAREQGRNTEAFF. The CDR3 coding sequence is TGCAGTGCTAGGGAACAGGGGAGGAACACTGAAGCTTTCTTT.

This clonotype showed up just a few times. The chain is built from TRBV11-3 and TRBJ2-3; 7 nucleotides line up with TRBD2. V shed 5 bases and J 2 bases; nucleotides not matched to a gene: 13. Germline V gene data show CDR1 as SGHNT and CDR2 as YENEEA. The CDR3 covers 17 residues. CDR3 DNA sequence: TGTGCCAGCAGCCTACGACGTAGGGACTATTACACAGATACGCAGTATTTT. Translated: CASSLRRRDYYTDTQYF. The entire variable domain, with the rest obtained from reference TRBV11-3 and TRBJ2-3, is as follows: EAGVVQSPRYKIIEKKQPVAFWCNPISGHNTLYWYLQNLGQGPELLIRYENEEAVDDSQLPKDRFSAERLKGVDSTLKIQPAELGDSAVYLCASSLRRRDYYTDTQYFGPGTRLTVL.

This clonotype was observed a few times. The chain links TRBV19 to TRBJ2-3, with TRBD2 identical over 12 bases. Trimming removed 1 base from V and 1 base from J; junction bases left unmatched: 0. The CDR3 is 16 amino acids. Germline loops: CDR1 LNHDA, CDR2 SQIVND (reference sequence). The CDR3, as DNA: TGTGCCAGTAGTATAGGACTAGCGGGAGGCACAGATACGCAGTATTTT. It codes for CASSIGLAGGTDTQYF. Variable domain in full (rest from reference TRBV19 and TRBJ2-3): DGGITQSPKYLFRKEGQNVTLSCEQNLNHDAMYWYRQDPGQGLRLIYYSQIVNDFQKGDIAEGYSVSREKKESFPLTVTSAQKNPTAFYLCASSIGLAGGTDTQYFGPGTRLTVL.

This sequence joins TRBV28 and TRBJ1-6; D might be TRBD1 (5 bases). Germline CDR1 and CDR2: MDHEN and SYDVKM. CDR3 length equals 15 residues. V lost 6 bases and J lost 5, with 14 bases in between. The DNA for the CDR3 is TGTGCCAGCAGGGTGGTAGGGACGGATAATTCACCCCTCCACTTT. This translates into CASRVVGTDNSPLHF.

Ten or more counts support this clonotype. V and J are TRBV12-3 or TRBV12-4 and TRBJ1-5, with D uncertain. Trimming cost V 6 bases and J 1 base, with 4 bases left between them. CDR3 length: 12 residues. In DNA, the CDR3 is TGTGCCAGCAGGTACAGCAATCAGCCCCAGCATTTT. This sequence encodes CASRYSNQPQHF.

This clonotype was counted many times. The J gene is TRBJ1-2, the V gene TRBV9; D might be TRBD1 (6 bases). The CDR3 is 15 residues long. Per germline, CDR1 SGDLS and CDR2 YYNGEE. Deletions cut 3 bases from V and 0 bases from J, with 12 bases between. The CDR3 DNA sequence: TGTGCCAGCAGCGCCCTGGGACATTCTAACTATGGCTACACCTTC. Translating gives CASSALGHSNYGYTF.